This TCR beta chain was found in a study of blood T cell repertoires in COVID-19. Produced via immunoSEQ multiplex PCR; TCRdb's table is partial and in-frame only. The sample lists under 350,000 clones; approximately 90% were seen once. The receptor's source is a man aged 35-49 years with acute or convalescent COVID-19. The specimen was peripheral blood.

The CDR3 DNA reads as TGTGCCAGACAGCGGGGGCGCACAGATACGCAGTATTTT. Encoded protein: CARQRGRTDTQYF. The chain has TRBV2 and TRBJ2-3; 8 positions match TRBD2. V lost 9 bases and J lost 1; bases outside the gene matches: 3. The CDR3 extends over 13 amino acids. Germline assignment: CDR1 SNHLY and CDR2 FYNNEI. The full variable domain, its missing parts supplied by reference TRBV2 and TRBJ2-3, is EPEVTQTPSHQVTQMGQEVILRCVPISNHLYFYWYRQILGQKVEFLVSFYNNEISEKSEIFDDQFSVERPDGSNFTLKIRSTKLEDSAMYFCARQRGRTDTQYFGPGTRLTVL.